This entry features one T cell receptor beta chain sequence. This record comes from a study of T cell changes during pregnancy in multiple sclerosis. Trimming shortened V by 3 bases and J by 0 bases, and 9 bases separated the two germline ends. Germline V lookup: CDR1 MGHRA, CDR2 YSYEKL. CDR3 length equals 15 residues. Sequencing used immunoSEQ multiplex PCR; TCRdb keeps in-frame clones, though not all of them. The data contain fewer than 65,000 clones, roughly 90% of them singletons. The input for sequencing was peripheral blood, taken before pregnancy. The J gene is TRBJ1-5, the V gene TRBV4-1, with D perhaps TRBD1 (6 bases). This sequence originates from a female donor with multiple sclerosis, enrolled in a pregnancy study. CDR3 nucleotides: TGCGCCAGCAGCCAGAGGGACAATAGCAATCAGCCCCAGCATTTT. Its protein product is CASSQRDNSNQPQHF.